Reported below is one T cell receptor beta chain. The germline V gene has CDR1 SGHNT and CDR2 YENEEA. The length of the CDR3 is 17 residues. V lost 1 base and J 0 bases, leaving 13 bases between the germline ends. These data come from a study of human versus mouse CDR3 diversity and MHC coevolution. TCRdb's table, derived via immunoSEQ multiplex PCR, lists solely in-frame clones and lacks some. The sample has 86,000 or so clones; roughly 95% are singletons. V and J are TRBV11-3 and TRBJ1-3; D remains ambiguous. Material for sequencing was naive CD4+ T cells from blood. Specified subset: CD45RO-negative CD62L-positive naive CD4 T cells. The receptor comes from a person aged 30-69 years in good health. The CDR3 bases are TGTGCCAGCAGCTTAGCCTCCGGGGAGAGCTCTGGAAACACCATATATTTT. Protein sequence: CASSLASGESSGNTIYF.